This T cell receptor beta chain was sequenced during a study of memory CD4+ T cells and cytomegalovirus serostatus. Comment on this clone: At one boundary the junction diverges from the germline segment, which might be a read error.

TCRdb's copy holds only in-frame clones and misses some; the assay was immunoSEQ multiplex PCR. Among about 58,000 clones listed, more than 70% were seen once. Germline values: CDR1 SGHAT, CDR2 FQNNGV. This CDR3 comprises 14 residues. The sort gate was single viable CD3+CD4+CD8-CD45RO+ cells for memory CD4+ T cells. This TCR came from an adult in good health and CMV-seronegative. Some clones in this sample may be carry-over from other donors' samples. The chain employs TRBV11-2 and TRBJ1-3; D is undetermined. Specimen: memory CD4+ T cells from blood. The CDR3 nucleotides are TGTGCCAGCAGCCTAGACTTGGTCGGAAACACCATATATTTT. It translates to CASSLDLVGNTIYF.